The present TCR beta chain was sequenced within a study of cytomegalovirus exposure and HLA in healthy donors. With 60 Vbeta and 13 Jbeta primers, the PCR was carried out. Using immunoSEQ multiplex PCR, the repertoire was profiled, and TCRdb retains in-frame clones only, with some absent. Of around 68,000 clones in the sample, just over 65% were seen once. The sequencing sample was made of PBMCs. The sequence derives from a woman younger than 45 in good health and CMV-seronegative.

Here the CDR3 DNA reads TGTGCCAGCTCCCCTAGCCAGGGCGGGGGCACTGAAGCTTTCTTT. This translates into CASSPSQGGGTEAFF. The rearrangement uses TRBV18 and TRBJ1-1, with a possible D match to TRBD1 (5 bases). The V end lost 6 bases, the J end lost 4 bases, and 18 bases lay between the germline ends. This CDR3 region has 15 residues. Germline CDR1 reads KGHSH; CDR2 reads LQKENI.